These T cell receptor beta chains were read from a single sample in a study of blood T cells in healthy people across ages. TCRdb processed the 5' RACE reads anew with MiXCR; each CDR3 protein has one entry. The sample lists about 1.5 million distinct CDR3 sequences; around 40% were seen once. What was sequenced was blood. The receptors here all came from a woman between 18 and 29 years old in good health. Both conserved end residues are part of each CDR3. A D gene is named only where the DNA matches it firmly. Clone size is not always given. Where it is, it says once, few, many or a class for expanded clones.

abundance | j_gene | d_gene | v_gene | CDR3aa | CDR3nt
many | TRBJ2-3 | TRBD2 | TRBV6-4 | CASSDSSGADTQYF | TGTGCCAGCAGTGACTCTAGCGGGGCAGATACGCAGTATTTT
- | TRBJ1-5 | - | TRBV4-2 | CASSQGTYNQPQHF | TGTGCCAGCAGCCAAGGCACCTACAATCAGCCCCAGCATTTT
- | TRBJ2-1 | TRBD2 | TRBV7-3 | CASSSLAGGAGDEQFF | TGTGCCAGCAGCTCTCTAGCGGGAGGGGCGGGCGATGAGCAGTTCTTC
few | TRBJ1-1 | - | TRBV3-1 | CASSSRGVTEAFF | TGTGCCAGCAGCTCACGGGGGGTAACTGAAGCTTTCTTT
- | TRBJ1-2 | - | TRBV15 | CATSGYGTNYGYTF | TGTGCCACCAGCGGATACGGGACAAACTATGGCTACACCTTC
many | TRBJ2-5 | - | TRBV5-1 | CASSLGPSEETQYF | TGCGCCAGCAGTCTTGGGCCATCCGAAGAGACCCAGTACTTC
- | TRBJ2-6 | - | TRBV4-1 | CASSPLAGRGANVLTF | TGTGCCAGCAGCCCCCTCGCGGGGCGTGGGGCCAACGTCCTGACTTTC
once | TRBJ1-5 | - | TRBV19 | CATTDSNQPQHF | TGTGCCACTACAGATAGCAATCAGCCCCAGCATTTT
- | TRBJ2-5 | - | TRBV20-1 | CSARAPSGSNEQYF | TGCAGTGCTAGGGCACCCTCCGGATCCAATGAGCAGTACTTC
few | TRBJ2-4 | - | TRBV9 | CASSPSVGPGNIQYF | TGTGCCAGCAGCCCATCGGTAGGTCCCGGAAACATTCAGTACTTC
- | TRBJ2-7 | - | TRBV29-1 | CSVTAQTFYNEQYF | TGCAGCGTTACAGCCCAAACTTTCTACAATGAGCAGTACTTC
- | TRBJ2-3 | - | TRBV7-7 | CASSLGVAGRSTDTQYF | TGTGCTAGCAGCTTAGGGGTCGCGGGGCGATCCACAGATACGCAGTATTTT
- | TRBJ2-7 | - | TRBV21-1 | CARGPGRLSEQYF | TGTGCCAGGGGCCCGGGACGCCTTTCCGAGCAGTACTTC
- | TRBJ2-7 | - | TRBV9 | CASSVVDLPYEQYF | TGTGCCAGCAGCGTAGTCGATCTCCCCTACGAGCAGTACTTC
few | TRBJ2-7 | - | TRBV27 | CASKPPNSYEQYF | TGTGCCAGCAAACCCCCTAACTCCTACGAGCAGTACTTC
- | TRBJ2-7 | TRBD2 | TRBV20-1 | CSAEGLAGVDEQYF | TGCAGTGCCGAGGGGCTAGCGGGAGTCGATGAGCAGTACTTC
- | TRBJ2-1 | - | TRBV7-3 | CASSLDPRGSYNEQFF | TGTGCCAGCAGCTTAGATCCGCGGGGCTCCTACAATGAGCAGTTCTTC
- | TRBJ1-5 | - | TRBV10-3 | CAISESLQQVNQPQHF | TGTGCCATCAGTGAGTCTTTACAACAGGTGAATCAGCCCCAGCATTTT
few | TRBJ2-7 | - | TRBV28 | CASRDHAYEQYF | TGTGCCAGCAGGGATCACGCCTACGAGCAGTACTTC
- | TRBJ2-7 | - | TRBV4-1 | CASSQETGLPSFYEQYF | TGCGCCAGCAGCCAAGAGACCGGCCTTCCCTCCTTCTACGAGCAGTACTTC
- | TRBJ2-1 | - | TRBV20-1 | CSARDQDDYNEQFF | TGCAGTGCTAGAGATCAGGATGACTACAATGAGCAGTTCTTC
few | TRBJ1-5 | TRBD1 | TRBV28 | CAIETGGAQPQHF | TGTGCCATCGAAACAGGGGGAGCTCAGCCCCAGCATTTT
- | TRBJ1-5 | TRBD1 | TRBV2 | CASRRDRVVNQPQHF | TGTGCCAGCAGGCGGGACAGGGTGGTCAATCAGCCCCAGCATTTT
- | TRBJ2-2 | TRBD2 | TRBV5-1 | CASSSKQRGRAGELFF | TGCGCCAGCAGTTCGAAGCAACGAGGGAGGGCCGGGGAGCTGTTTTTT
few | TRBJ1-5 | - | TRBV10-3 | CAIKGTASNQPQHF | TGTGCCATCAAGGGGACGGCGTCGAATCAGCCCCAGCATTTT
- | TRBJ2-7 | - | TRBV11-2 | CVSSLVGRRDPYEQYF | TGTGTCAGCAGCTTAGTAGGGCGACGGGACCCCTACGAGCAGTACTTC
- | TRBJ2-7 | - | TRBV28 | CASSLLNGQYEQYF | TGTGCCAGCAGTTTATTAAACGGGCAGTACGAGCAGTACTTC
many | TRBJ1-2 | TRBD1 | TRBV29-1 | CSVAGTAYGYTF | TGCAGCGTCGCCGGGACAGCCTATGGCTACACCTTC